Given below is one T cell receptor beta chain in context. There is no known antigen for this receptor. No much larger clonotype is one base removed from it; base qualities were not supplied. The data derive from a study of cytomegalovirus exposure and HLA in healthy donors (dated by TCRdb to about 2017). For the study in its entirety: According to an earlier analysis of a few hundred of the donors, 150 million to 200 million T cells yielded approximately 120 million unique TCR beta sequences and roughly 280 Gb of sequence data. High-throughput TCR immunosequencing, statistical association of individual TCRs with disease status, and machine learning were combined to predict cytomegalovirus infection status. Class I and class II HLA loci were covered by the typing at four-digit resolution. A later genetic analysis took genome-wide SNP genotypes for about three fifths of the roughly 700 donors and used that subset as a discovery cohort. Several DR-DQ haplotypes were treated as single units for association and clustering because of strong linkage in the cohort. The T cell repertoires of 670 or so subjects were profiled by immunosequencing and related to cytomegalovirus serostatus. An early release covering approximately 600 HLA-typed donors comprised around 300 gigabases of sequencing data and around 85 million unique TCR sequences. Among roughly 400 genotyped donors of the cohort, an average of about 220,000 unique TCR beta nucleotide sequences was sequenced per donor, of which about 18% were non-productive. Typing coverage differed by locus: A, B, C, DRB1 and DQB1 were typed in roughly 629-630 donors, DQA1 in approximately 520, DPA1 in some 600, and DPB1 in roughly 450. Alongside the repertoire data, information on donor age, sex, ethnicity and CMV serostatus was compiled. Rather than using new phenotypic data, the later analysis identified candidate immune exposures from TCR beta sequences and from how often those sequences occurred across donors. Along with the approximately 700-subject first cohort, a separate validation cohort of 120 different subjects was used. The study aimed to test whether cataloging public T cell receptors could reveal signatures of past pathogen exposure. To decide whether each TCR beta V gene segment behaved as functional or pseudogenic, an earlier analysis of some 580 of the donors relied on high-throughput TCR beta sequencing. Every repertoire in the discovery cohort had been generated on one and the same sequencing platform. Of the 398 genotyped donors, more than 75% were placed in the genetic ancestry cluster associated with self-reported Caucasian donors. In a later analysis, previously published TCR beta repertoires from 670 or so donors were re-analyzed and high-resolution HLA genotyping was added so that TCR occurrence patterns could be studied. Results the study describes overall, beyond this receptor: In a later analysis, HLA-associated TCR beta chains were found to be more clonally expanded and to have lower generation probabilities than equally common non-associated chains. In vitro tests confirmed that a few of the cytomegalovirus-associated TCR beta chains recognize cytomegalovirus antigens. It was suggested by the authors that the approach could potentially be generalized to other disease states and immunological phenotypes. The classifier was reported to diagnose cytomegalovirus status with high specificity and sensitivity in both the original cohort and the validation cohort. Linkage disequilibrium might explain the correlated functional status among segregating V segments, but an unknown experimental factor could not be ruled out. Most TCR sequences were observed very rarely across donors, whereas some public TCRs were present in many individuals. Several of the top co-occurrence clusters appeared to be linked to parvovirus B19, influenza, CMV and Epstein-Barr virus, according to a later analysis. Because HLA typing was missing for some donors at each locus, association tests included only the typed subset. At a false discovery rate of 0.05, a later analysis linked about 17,000 TCR beta sequences to specific HLA alleles. Immune exposure information for the cohort was limited to CMV serostatus. Compared with the approximately 720-donor mean, donors in an Asian-associated ancestry cluster had fewer N-insertions in productive TCRs, according to a later genetic analysis. The study gave a list of about 150 TCR beta chains associated with cytomegalovirus. The earlier analysis of nearly 600 of the donors excluded some 16 rarely observed V segments, including chromosome 9 orphons, because counts were too low. Strong co-occurrence of HLA alleles, especially DR and DQ, made assigning TCR associations to individual alleles difficult. Most CMV-associated TCR beta chains appeared to be HLA-restricted in a later analysis, and the HLA associations seemed to be driven largely by CMV exposure. A cluster of highly shared sequence variants was judged likely to represent a technical artifact of the sequencing pipeline. A later genetic analysis associated a missense DCLRE1C variant with V-gene and J-gene trimming of TCR beta chains, and an independent cohort replicated the association. A further reported finding was that TCR beta sequences accurately predicted the HLA-A and HLA-B alleles for most subjects in the first cohort. In a later analysis, the rate of TCR association differed among HLA loci, with DRB1 alleles having the most associated TCRs and HLA-C alleles having the fewest. In an earlier analysis of approximately 590 of the donors, most TCR beta V segments appeared in productive rearrangements about 90% or about 30% of the time, broadly matching IMGT annotations. Roughly uniform sequencing depth across donors was assumed in presence/absence analyses, although this assumption may not hold. Only TCR beta chains were sequenced in this cohort, and the absence of alpha or paired-chain data limited detectable features.

Libraries came from the immunoSEQ multiplex PCR assay. A mixture of 60 forward primers for TCR Vbeta segments and 13 reverse primers for TCR Jbeta segments was used in the multiplex PCR. The CDR3 region of rearranged TCR beta genes was amplified from genomic DNA by a multiplex PCR assay. The amplified TCR beta libraries were sequenced on the Illumina HiSeq System as 87-base-pair reads. The authors' pipeline ran thus. Across the 500 to 850 repertoires, a later analysis counted around 80 million unique TCR beta chains, 9.5 million to 13 million of which were shared by at least two donors. Raw reads were error-corrected and collapsed into unique sequences by a nearest-neighbor algorithm in which closely related sequences were merged to remove PCR and sequencing errors. CDR3 sequences were aligned to IMGT reference sequences to assign V, D and J gene segments. For a sequence to be retained, at least a six-nucleotide match to both a V gene segment and a J gene segment was required. Rearrangements were classified as productive when the CDR3 lacked stop codons and remained in frame with V and J, and all other rearrangements were classified as non-productive. Following IMGT convention, CDR3 was defined as the stretch from the second conserved V-encoded cysteine to the conserved J-encoded phenylalanine. The earlier analysis of 587 of the donors excluded any sequence lacking an unambiguous match to a single V gene segment. In an earlier analysis of 450 to 700 of the donors, V segments were called functional above 56.7% productive rearrangements and were called segregating when the between-donor standard deviation exceeded 5%. A statistical classification framework was built to diagnose cytomegalovirus status from the catalog of TCR beta chain sequences. In a later analysis, TCR nucleotide sequences were compared against IMGT/GENE-DB human TR gene sequences so that V and J genes could be assigned. The TCRdist pipeline was used in a later analysis to assign CDR3 sequences and most-parsimonious VDJ recombination scenarios. In a later analysis, each TCR beta chain was defined by its CDR3 amino acid sequence together with its V-gene family, and reads without a unique V-gene family were excluded. In a later analysis, some 600 highly shared, low-generation-probability nucleotide sequences were removed to address suspected cross-contamination and a sequencing artifact. In a later analysis, a clonal expansion index for each public chain was calculated from normalized within-repertoire ranks of inferred template counts. A later analysis computed generation probabilities with a VDJ recombination model fitted to out-of-frame rearrangements, and checked the results against IGoR. Hypergeometric tests were used in a later analysis to score TCR-TCR, TCR-HLA and TCR-CMV co-occurrence, with a repertoire-size bias correction applied to the TCR pairs. In a later analysis, false discovery rates were estimated by permuting HLA or CMV assignments 20 times. In a later analysis, co-occurring TCRs were grouped using DBSCAN, and TCRdist sequence similarity was added for clustering within HLA-allele-positive subsets. For co-occurrence clustering, repertoires with fewer than 30,000 or more than 120,000 public chains were excluded, along with about five repertoires with anomalous nucleotide sharing. The table comes from immuneACCESS by way of TCRdb, which keeps in-frame sequences with V and J called. Part of the clones is missing from these tables; in studies checked, under half for an unresolved V gene and the rest for unknown reasons. Clone size and the V and J calls come from that table; the DNA yielded D and trimming. The sample yields approximately 160,000 clones; 60% to 75% were counted once. About 2.7% of the sample is in the top ten clones.

The cohort was made up of approximately 670 healthy bone marrow donors. At the time of sampling, every cohort member was nominally healthy, though immune exposures that went unrecorded were likely present. The donor was CMV seropositive and was included in the group of about 290 seropositive cohort members. Each donor provided a peripheral blood sample, and peripheral blood mononuclear cells were used for TCR beta sequencing. Genomic DNA extraction from the blood cell samples was performed with the Qiagen DNeasy Blood Extraction Kit. The sequenced sample consisted of PBMCs. The clonotype originates from a woman between 45 and 65 years old in good health and CMV-seropositive.

The nucleotide sequence reads TGCGCCAGCAGCCAAGACGATGAAAAACTGTTTTTT. The resulting protein is CASSQDDEKLFF. Recombination linked TRBV4-1 to TRBJ1-4; no D gene can be assigned with confidence. CDR1 and CDR2, per the germline V gene, are MGHRA and YSYEKL. At the junction V is shortened by 0 bases and J by 6 bases, with 2 bases in between. Including cysteine and phenylalanine, the CDR3 has 12 amino acids. Only the CDR3 region is kept as DNA, spanning 36 bases read in frame from base 1.